This TCR beta chain was profiled in a study of blood T cell repertoires in COVID-19. Study-level background: The origin of the acute and convalescent COVID-19 samples was the United States, Italy and Spain. T cells, B-cell-depleted T cells, or PBMCs provided the cDNA or gDNA that served as material.

Trimming took 4 bases from V and 3 from J, leaving 12 bases between them. Per the germline V gene, CDR1 is LGHDT and CDR2 is YNNKEL (reference sequence). CDR3 length: 14 amino acids. In the authors' workflow: Reference gene primer amplification in the assay estimated nucleated cell counts. Data came from immunoSEQ multiplex PCR; TCRdb stores just in-frame clones and leaves some out. Clone size and V and J calls were adopted from that table, with D and trimming inferred from the DNA. The table has approximately 150,000 clones, around 88% seen once. This TCR derives from an older woman with acute or convalescent COVID-19. The sequenced sample consisted of peripheral blood. The V and J genes are TRBV3-1 (or the pseudogene TRBV3-2) and TRBJ1-1; tentatively, D is TRBD1 (6 bases). CDR3 bases: TGTGCCAGCAGCCCCCGGACAGAGCACACTGAAGCTTTCTTT. It yields the protein CASSPRTEHTEAFF.